This TCR beta chain was found in a study of T cell responses to AZD1222 COVID-19 vaccine. About the research overall: Whether given at about 4 or about 12 weeks, second doses were pooled. Study results and caveats: Scientists sampled the repertoires only once the peak T cell response had passed. When two AZD1222 doses had been given, Spike-specific TCR breadth and depth rose. CD4 TCRs covered the whole spike, strongest at regions 160-218 and 743-854.

This CDR3 spans 12 amino acids. The germline V gene encodes CDR1 SNHLY and CDR2 FYNNEI. Between the trimmed V and J ends, which lost 11 bases and 0 bases, there was a span of 11 bases. Concerning this clone: Its cognate antigen is unknown.

The data were produced by immunoSEQ multiplex PCR, yet TCRdb's version contains in-frame clones alone and is incomplete. The sample has some 130,000 clones, roughly 90% seen once; the top ten hold under 3.5%. The V and J genes are TRBV2 and TRBJ2-7, with D tentatively TRBD2 (6 bases). Source: peripheral blood, taken on day 0 of AZD1222 vaccination. This TCR was sampled from an adult in good health. The CDR3 sequence is CAGGKDSYEQYF. CDR3 DNA: TGTGCCGGAGGGAAGGACTCCTACGAGCAGTACTTC.